This TCR beta chain was sequenced during a study of blood T cell repertoires in COVID-19. Study as a whole: Sources were T cells, B-cell-depleted T cells, or PBMCs; the material itself was cDNA or gDNA.

Participants were aged about 18 to 90 years, lived in around 25 US areas, and enrolled virtually. Participant-reported clinical history was the basis for cohort assignment. The repertoire was sequenced with immunoSEQ multiplex PCR; TCRdb's copy has only in-frame clones and lacks some. The table includes 250,000 to 300,000 clones, 80% to 90% detected once. Trimming removed 3 bases from V and 7 bases from J; junction bases left unmatched: 9. Germline CDR1 is LGHDT and CDR2 is YNNKEL (reference sequence). The length of the CDR3 is 15 residues. V usage is TRBV3-1 (or the pseudogene TRBV3-2) and J usage is TRBJ1-5; 7 nucleotides line up with TRBD1. Source material: PBMCs or T cells enriched from blood (not recorded which). This TCR was sampled from a woman in her fifties or sixties who had been exposed to COVID-19. The CDR3 spells CASSQSTGERQPQHF. CDR3 DNA: TGTGCCAGCAGCCAGTCCACAGGGGAAAGACAGCCCCAGCATTTT.